These 22 T cell receptor beta chains originate from one sample sequenced in a study of CD4 T cells in relation to SARS-CoV-2 and coronaviruses. No antigen has been identified for these receptors. CD4+ T cells from unexposed donors were obtained before the COVID-19 pandemic (2011-2018). CD4+ T cells were isolated from the cells after 10 days of culture. Sequencing used immunoSEQ multiplex PCR; TCRdb keeps in-frame clones, though not all of them. Here the sample spans approximately 14,000 clones, about 73% being singletons. Specimen: CD4+ T cells from PBMCs, cultured in vitro. Every receptor here comes from a human donor in good health.

The chain has TRBV11-3 and TRBJ2-3; D is unresolved. This CDR3 comprises 14 residues. Per germline, CDR1 SGHNT and CDR2 YENEEA. V lost 0 bases and J 3 bases, leaving 7 bases between the germline ends. As DNA, the CDR3 is TGTGCCAGCAGCTTAGAACCTAGAACAGATACGCAGTATTTT. Amino acid sequence: CASSLEPRTDTQYF.

The J gene is TRBJ2-1, the V gene TRBV6-4, with TRBD2 identical over 11 bases. V lost 3 bases, J lost 4 bases, and 2 bases stayed unmatched. This CDR3 has 15 residues. Germline CDR1 and CDR2: MRHNA and SNTAGT. DNA of the CDR3: TGTGCCAGCAGTGAGGGGACTAGCGGATACAATGAGCAGTTCTTC. The encoded protein is CASSEGTSGYNEQFF.

This clone has only one observation. The chain links TRBV11-2 to TRBJ1-2; D remains unclear. CDR1 and CDR2 from the germline V gene are SGHAT and FQNNGV. The CDR3 sequence is 13 residues long. V lost 4 bases, J lost 3 bases, and 9 bases lay in between. CDR3 residues: CASSSTPDYGYTF. Here the CDR3 DNA reads TGTGCCAGCAGCTCTACACCGGACTATGGCTACACCTTC.

J is TRBJ2-7 and V is TRBV20-1, with TRBD2 identical over 9 bases. V was clipped by 3 bases and J by 3 bases; unmatched bases: 6. The CDR3 is 14 residues long. Germline V CDR1 and CDR2: DFQATT, SNEGSKA (reference sequence). CDR3 nucleotides: TGCAGTGCTAGTTCAGCGGGAGGAATCTACGAGCAGTACTTC. This encodes CSASSAGGIYEQYF.

V gene TRBV11-2 combines with J gene TRBJ2-7; D remains ambiguous. Trimming took off 2 bases at V and 2 bases at J, with 4 bases between the two ends. This CDR3 is built from 12 residues. CDR1 and CDR2 (germline): SGHAT, FQNNGV. The CDR3 spells CASSLQTYEQYF. CDR3 DNA sequence: TGTGCCAGCAGCTTACAAACCTACGAGCAGTACTTC.

The V gene is TRBV2, the J gene TRBJ2-5, with TRBD1 matching 7 bases. Germline V CDR1 and CDR2: SNHLY, FYNNEI. Losses at the gene ends were 2 bases for V and 4 bases for J; bases not matched to a gene: 1. The CDR3 extends over 13 amino acids. CDR3 nucleotides: TGTGCCAGCAGTGAATGGGACAGAGAGACCCAGTACTTC. Translated: CASSEWDRETQYF.

The chain combines TRBV6-6 with TRBJ1-4, with TRBD1 identical over 7 bases. The V and J ends lost 5 bases and 8 bases, in that order; junction bases with no gene match: 14. The germline gives CDR1 MNHNY, CDR2 SVGAGI (reference sequence). This CDR3 has 16 amino acids. CDR3 nucleotide sequence: TGTGCCAGCAGTCTCCTACAGACAGGGAATGGCGAAAAACTGTTTTTT. Amino acid sequence: CASSLLQTGNGEKLFF.

V gene TRBV7-8 combines with J gene TRBJ2-7; D not certain. The CDR3 contains 13 residues. Germline V CDR1 and CDR2: SGHVS, FQNEAQ. Deletions cut 5 bases from V and 4 bases from J, with 12 bases between. The CDR3 loop is CASSMDTLYEQYF. The CDR3 bases are TGTGCCAGCAGCATGGATACTCTTTACGAGCAGTACTTC.

The V call is TRBV4-1, the J call TRBJ2-7; D remains ambiguous. CDR1 is MGHRA, CDR2 YSYEKL, per germline. This CDR3 has 16 residues. V was trimmed by 1 base and J by 0 bases, leaving 13 bases between them. The CDR3 bases are TGCGCCAGCAGCCAAGTAAGTGCGCCTAACTCCTACGAGCAGTACTTC. Amino acids: CASSQVSAPNSYEQYF.

V gene TRBV24-1 combines with J gene TRBJ2-5; 8 bases fit TRBD2. Germline V gene sequence: CDR1 KGHDR, CDR2 SFDVKD. CDR3 length: 15 residues. V was clipped by 9 bases and J by 4 bases; unmatched bases: 12. CDR3 bases: TGTGCCACCTCATCCCCCGGGGGGGCGGGAGAGACCCAGTACTTC. Translated, it gives CATSSPGGAGETQYF.

As DNA, the CDR3 is TGTGCCACCAGTGGATCACTAAGACCCCCCAATGAGCAGTTCTTC. This translates into CATSGSLRPPNEQFF. The chain recombines TRBV24-1 with TRBJ2-1, with D unresolved. This CDR3 has 15 amino acids. Germline V gene data show CDR1 as KGHDR and CDR2 as SFDVKD. The V end was cut by 5 bases, the J end by 6 bases, with 16 bases between.

This chain uses TRBV28 with TRBJ2-2, with a tentative D call TRBD2 (5 bases). Germline V CDR1 and CDR2: MDHEN, SYDVKM. This CDR3 is built from 16 residues. Deletions cut 2 bases from V and 5 bases from J, with 15 bases between. CDR3 sequence: CASSLIGLAETGELFF. The DNA of the CDR3 is TGTGCCAGCAGTTTAATCGGGCTAGCTGAAACCGGGGAGCTGTTTTTT.

This clone was counted between two and nine times. The CDR3 nucleotides are TGCGCCAGCAGCCAGGGGGCTAGCACAGATACGCAGTATTTT. Translation gives CASSQGASTDTQYF. The chain links TRBV4-1 to TRBJ2-3; D may be TRBD1 (6 bases). CDR3 length equals 14 residues. Germline loops: CDR1 MGHRA, CDR2 YSYEKL. V was shortened by 3 bases and J by 0 bases, with 7 bases between the two germline ends.

This chain links TRBV5-1 with TRBJ1-4; possible D gene TRBD1, 6 bases. Per germline, CDR1 SGHRS and CDR2 YFSETQ. This CDR3 has 15 amino acids. Trimming cost V 0 bases and J 4 bases, with 10 bases left between them. CDR3 in amino acids: CASSLGGRGNEKLFF. CDR3 nucleotides: TGCGCCAGCAGCTTGGGTGGCAGGGGTAATGAAAAACTGTTTTTT.

The V and J genes are TRBV6-5 and TRBJ1-3, with 9 bases aligning to TRBD1. The trim removed 8 bases at V and 2 bases at J, leaving 4 bases unmatched. Germline V CDR1 and CDR2: MNHEY, SVGAGI. The CDR3 is made up of 14 amino acids. In DNA, the CDR3 is TGTGCCAGCCGGACAGGGGACACTGGAAACACCATATATTTT. Translated: CASRTGDTGNTIYF.

The chain uses TRBV14 and TRBJ2-5; a weak D match, TRBD1 (5 bases). Per germline, CDR1 SGHDN and CDR2 FVKESK. The CDR3 runs 15 residues. The ends were cut back, 4 bases at V and 2 bases at J, with 14 bases in the middle. CDR3 region: CASSPGHGPQETQYF. The CDR3 region has the DNA TGTGCCAGCAGCCCCGGACATGGCCCTCAAGAGACCCAGTACTTC.

This chain connects TRBV5-1 to TRBJ2-3; TRBD2 aligns across 10 bases. CDR1 is SGHRS, CDR2 YFSETQ, per germline. The CDR3 totals 14 residues. J gave up 6 bases and V 1 base, and 2 bases lay outside the gene matches. The CDR3 loop is CASSLSGRADTQYF. For the CDR3, the DNA is TGCGCCAGCAGCTTGAGCGGGAGGGCCGATACGCAGTATTTT. Together with reference TRBV5-1 and TRBJ2-3, the CDR3 gives the full variable domain: KAGVTQTPRYLIKTRGQQVTLSCSPISGHRSVSWYQQTPGQGLQFLFEYFSETQRNKGNFPGRFSGRQFSNSRSEMNVSTLELGDSALYLCASSLSGRADTQYFGPGTRLTVL.

This clone was seen just once. The chain recombines TRBV28 with TRBJ1-5; D gene unclear. V was pared by 3 bases and J by 6 bases, with 6 bases between. The CDR3 is made up of 12 amino acids. CDR1 and CDR2 from the germline V gene are MDHEN and SYDVKM. This CDR3 is CASSLGAQPQHF. The CDR3, as DNA: TGTGCCAGCAGTTTGGGCGCTCAGCCCCAGCATTTT.

This clone has more than one count but fewer than ten. The chain links TRBV14 to TRBJ1-6; D is unresolved. This CDR3 region has 14 residues. Germline lookup yields CDR1 SGHDN and CDR2 FVKESK. V was trimmed by 0 bases and J by 5 bases, leaving 5 bases between them. This CDR3 is CASSQETDNSPLHF. CDR3 sequence (DNA): TGTGCCAGCAGCCAAGAAACAGATAATTCACCCCTCCACTTT.

V is TRBV10-1 and J is TRBJ2-2, with TRBD1 matching 8 bases. Germline lookup yields CDR1 WNHNN and CDR2 SYGVQD (reference sequence). CDR3 size: 15 residues. The J segment lost 7 bases and the V segment lost 5 bases, leaving 9 bases of the junction unmatched. The CDR3 here is CASSIDRGSNGELFF. The CDR3 bases are TGCGCCAGCAGTATCGACAGGGGCAGTAACGGGGAGCTGTTTTTT.

The chain recombines TRBV9 with TRBJ2-1; possibly TRBD2 for D (6 bases). With 0 bases removed from V and 1 base from J, the gap between germline ends came to 8 bases. The germline gives CDR1 SGDLS, CDR2 YYNGEE. This CDR3 spans 15 amino acids. The CDR3 loop reads CASSVDAGSYNEQFF. CDR3 DNA: TGTGCCAGCAGCGTAGATGCGGGATCCTACAATGAGCAGTTCTTC.

The CDR3 DNA sequence: TGTGCCAGCAGTTACTCCGGGACAGCCGTGAGCTACACCTTC. Its translation: CASSYSGTAVSYTF. This chain connects TRBV6-2 or TRBV6-3 to TRBJ1-2; the match to TRBD1 covers 7 bases. CDR1 and CDR2 (germline): MNHEY, SVGEGT. The CDR3 consists of 14 residues. The ends lost 0 bases at V and 9 bases at J; junction bases unmatched: 7.